The 18 T cell receptor beta chains in this list originate from one sample, sequenced in a study of blood T cell repertoires in COVID-19. This table comes from immunoSEQ multiplex PCR, and its TCRdb copy is limited to in-frame clones, with some not included. This table has about 310,000 clones, 87% appearing once. Sequencing was done on a sample of peripheral blood. Every receptor here comes from a man younger than 35 with active or convalescent COVID-19.

The chain links TRBV7-3 to TRBJ2-6; tentatively, D is TRBD1 (5 bases). Germline CDR1 reads SGHTA; CDR2 reads FQGTGA. The CDR3 is 16 amino acids. Trimming stripped 5 bases from V and 2 bases from J, with 13 bases between. CDR3: CASSPGWGPGANVLTF. CDR3 nucleotide sequence: TGTGCCAGCAGCCCCGGATGGGGCCCTGGGGCCAACGTCCTGACTTTC.

This clone was detected only once. The rearrangement links TRBV7-9 to TRBJ2-5, with TRBD2 as a possible D gene (5 bases). CDR3 size: 13 residues. The V and J ends lost 10 bases and 0 bases respectively, with 12 bases between them. From germline, CDR1 is SEHNR and CDR2 FQNEAQ (reference sequence). The CDR3: CAITQTNQETQYF. The CDR3 DNA reads as TGTGCCATCACTCAGACTAACCAAGAGACCCAGTACTTC.

The chain combines TRBV5-4 with TRBJ2-1; TRBD2 agrees at 10 bases. The CDR3 extends over 16 amino acids. CDR1 and CDR2 (germline): SGHNT, YYREEE (reference sequence). V lost 4 bases to trimming and J lost 7 bases; unmatched junction nucleotides: 11. This CDR3 is CASSPRKRGGTNEQFF. The CDR3 DNA is TGTGCCAGCAGCCCCCGGAAGCGGGGGGGCACTAATGAGCAGTTCTTC.

The CDR3 DNA follows: TGTGCCAGCAGTGAGGCGGGGATTCTCTACAATGAGCAGTTCTTC. Translating gives CASSEAGILYNEQFF. The chain links TRBV2 to TRBJ2-1; perhaps TRBD2 as D (6 bases). The CDR3 sequence is 15 residues long. Per germline, CDR1 SNHLY and CDR2 FYNNEI. Trimming shortened V by 3 bases and J by 3 bases, and 12 bases separated the two germline ends.

This chain joins TRBV11-2 and TRBJ2-1, with a tentative D call TRBD2 (7 bases). Germline CDR1 SGHAT, CDR2 FQNNGV. V lost 3 bases to trimming and J lost 0 bases, with 18 bases between them. The CDR3 extends over 18 amino acids. CDR3 sequence reads: CASSFVLAGAYSYNEQFF. The CDR3 DNA reads TGTGCCAGCAGCTTCGTTCTGGCGGGGGCGTACTCCTACAATGAGCAGTTCTTC.

CDR3 DNA sequence: TGTGCGTCTGATCGGGGGAACACCATATATTTT. Translating it yields CASDRGNTIYF. This chain joins TRBV11-2 and TRBJ1-3; TRBD1 is a possible D gene (5 bases). The CDR3 covers 11 residues. Germline CDR1 is SGHAT and CDR2 is FQNNGV.

This chain uses TRBV29-1 with TRBJ2-5, with 9 positions matching TRBD1. Germline V gene lookup returns CDR1 SQVTM and CDR2 ANQGSEA. The J segment lost 5 bases and the V segment lost 0 bases, leaving 16 bases of the junction unmatched. This CDR3 has 18 residues. CDR3 sequence: CSVEDGQGIGSDVETQYF. CDR3 DNA: TGCAGCGTTGAAGATGGACAGGGGATAGGGAGTGATGTGGAGACCCAGTACTTC.

Here the CDR3 DNA reads TGTGCCAGCAGCGTAGGCTTCGGAGGGGACGGTCAGCCCCAGCATTTT. Its translation: CASSVGFGGDGQPQHF. The chain combines TRBV9 with TRBJ1-5; a possible D gene is TRBD1 (5 bases). Trimming took 0 bases from V and 6 from J, leaving 16 bases between them. Germline lookup yields CDR1 SGDLS and CDR2 YYNGEE. CDR3 length: 16 residues.

There are a few counts of this clone. The rearrangement joins TRBV29-1 to TRBJ2-1, with 11 bases lining up with TRBD2. In germline, CDR1 is SQVTM, CDR2 ANQGSEA. The junction had 14 bases not matched to a gene; V was cut back by 4 bases and J by 9 bases. This CDR3 has 16 amino acids. CDR3 in amino acids: CSVAHGLAGGYREQFF. The CDR3 bases are TGCAGCGTTGCTCACGGATTAGCGGGAGGGTATCGTGAGCAGTTCTTC.

CDR3 protein: CASSPSRADTQYF. The CDR3 DNA reads as TGTGCCAGCTCACCCTCCAGGGCAGATACGCAGTATTTT. The chain carries TRBV18 and TRBJ2-3, with D tentatively TRBD1 (5 bases). CDR3 size: 13 residues. Germline loops: CDR1 KGHSH, CDR2 LQKENI. The germline V and J ends were trimmed by 3 bases and 4 bases, with 8 bases remaining between them.

This clone appeared a single time. V gene TRBV24-1 combines with J gene TRBJ2-1; 12 nucleotides agree with TRBD2. The CDR3 is 17 amino acids. Trimming removed 3 bases from V and 2 bases from J; junction bases left unmatched: 4. CDR1 KGHDR and CDR2 SFDVKD come from the germline V gene. The CDR3 reads CATSDRLAGEAYNEQFF. The CDR3 DNA sequence: TGTGCCACCAGTGATCGACTAGCGGGAGAGGCCTACAATGAGCAGTTCTTC.

The chain uses TRBV10-2 and TRBJ2-7, with a possible D match to TRBD1 (6 bases). V lost 6 bases to trimming and J lost 4 bases, with 16 bases between them. CDR1 is WSHSY and CDR2 is SAAADI in the germline V gene. The CDR3 is 14 amino acids. CDR3 residues: CASRDPGHKYEQYF. The DNA for the CDR3 is TGCGCCAGCAGGGATCCGGGACACAAATACGAGCAGTACTTC.

The rearrangement uses TRBV3-1 (or the pseudogene TRBV3-2) and TRBJ2-3; the match to TRBD2 covers 8 bases. V shed 1 base and J 4 bases; nucleotides not matched to a gene: 4. This CDR3 is built from 15 residues. Looked up from germline, CDR1 is LGHDT and CDR2 is YNNKEL (reference sequence). The CDR3 here is CASSQVREGSDTQYF. The CDR3 DNA sequence: TGTGCCAGCAGCCAAGTACGGGAGGGATCAGATACGCAGTATTTT.

V gene TRBV6-5 combines with J gene TRBJ2-7; D is perhaps TRBD1 (5 bases). The CDR3 has 14 residues. In germline, CDR1 is MNHEY, CDR2 SVGAGI. V lost 6 bases to trimming and J lost 1 base, with 13 bases between them. CDR3 nucleotides: TGTGCCAGCAGCAGACAGCCTAATTCCTACGAGCAGTACTTC. Protein product: CASSRQPNSYEQYF.

The J gene is TRBJ2-2, the V gene TRBV28; 9 nucleotides line up with TRBD2. CDR1 and CDR2 (germline): MDHEN, SYDVKM. The length of the CDR3 is 15 residues. V dropped 7 bases and J dropped 5; count of bases not matched to a gene: 8. This chain's CDR3 is CASIRSGRLTGELFF. As DNA, the CDR3 is TGTGCCAGCATACGGAGCGGGAGGTTAACCGGGGAGCTGTTTTTT.

This clone was found many times. This rearrangement joins TRBV5-1 to TRBJ2-7; D may be TRBD2 (6 bases). This CDR3 spans 15 amino acids. The germline CDR1 and CDR2 sequences are SGHRS and YFSETQ. Trimming removed 4 bases at V and 2 bases at J, with 16 bases between. This CDR3 is CASSALAEATYEQYF. CDR3 coding DNA: TGCGCCAGCAGCGCACTAGCTGAAGCTACCTACGAGCAGTACTTC.

The chain recombines TRBV21-1 with TRBJ1-6; TRBD1 was called by the table and not checked on the DNA. TRBV21-1 is flagged as a pseudogene. The CDR3 is 16 residues long. The CDR3 region is CASIIGARQGGSPLHF. Written as DNA, the CDR3 is TGTGCCAGCATCATAGGGGCCCGACAGGGAGGTTCACCCCTCCACTTT.

This clone has a handful of counts. The rearrangement links TRBV6-2 or TRBV6-3 to TRBJ2-3; maybe TRBD1 (5 bases). The germline CDR1 and CDR2 sequences are MNHEY and SVGEGT. The CDR3 has 14 amino acids. V was pared by 5 bases and J by 3 bases, with 12 bases between. The CDR3 sequence is CASSGLGATDTQYF. The CDR3 nucleotides read TGTGCCAGCAGTGGTCTAGGGGCAACAGATACGCAGTATTTT.